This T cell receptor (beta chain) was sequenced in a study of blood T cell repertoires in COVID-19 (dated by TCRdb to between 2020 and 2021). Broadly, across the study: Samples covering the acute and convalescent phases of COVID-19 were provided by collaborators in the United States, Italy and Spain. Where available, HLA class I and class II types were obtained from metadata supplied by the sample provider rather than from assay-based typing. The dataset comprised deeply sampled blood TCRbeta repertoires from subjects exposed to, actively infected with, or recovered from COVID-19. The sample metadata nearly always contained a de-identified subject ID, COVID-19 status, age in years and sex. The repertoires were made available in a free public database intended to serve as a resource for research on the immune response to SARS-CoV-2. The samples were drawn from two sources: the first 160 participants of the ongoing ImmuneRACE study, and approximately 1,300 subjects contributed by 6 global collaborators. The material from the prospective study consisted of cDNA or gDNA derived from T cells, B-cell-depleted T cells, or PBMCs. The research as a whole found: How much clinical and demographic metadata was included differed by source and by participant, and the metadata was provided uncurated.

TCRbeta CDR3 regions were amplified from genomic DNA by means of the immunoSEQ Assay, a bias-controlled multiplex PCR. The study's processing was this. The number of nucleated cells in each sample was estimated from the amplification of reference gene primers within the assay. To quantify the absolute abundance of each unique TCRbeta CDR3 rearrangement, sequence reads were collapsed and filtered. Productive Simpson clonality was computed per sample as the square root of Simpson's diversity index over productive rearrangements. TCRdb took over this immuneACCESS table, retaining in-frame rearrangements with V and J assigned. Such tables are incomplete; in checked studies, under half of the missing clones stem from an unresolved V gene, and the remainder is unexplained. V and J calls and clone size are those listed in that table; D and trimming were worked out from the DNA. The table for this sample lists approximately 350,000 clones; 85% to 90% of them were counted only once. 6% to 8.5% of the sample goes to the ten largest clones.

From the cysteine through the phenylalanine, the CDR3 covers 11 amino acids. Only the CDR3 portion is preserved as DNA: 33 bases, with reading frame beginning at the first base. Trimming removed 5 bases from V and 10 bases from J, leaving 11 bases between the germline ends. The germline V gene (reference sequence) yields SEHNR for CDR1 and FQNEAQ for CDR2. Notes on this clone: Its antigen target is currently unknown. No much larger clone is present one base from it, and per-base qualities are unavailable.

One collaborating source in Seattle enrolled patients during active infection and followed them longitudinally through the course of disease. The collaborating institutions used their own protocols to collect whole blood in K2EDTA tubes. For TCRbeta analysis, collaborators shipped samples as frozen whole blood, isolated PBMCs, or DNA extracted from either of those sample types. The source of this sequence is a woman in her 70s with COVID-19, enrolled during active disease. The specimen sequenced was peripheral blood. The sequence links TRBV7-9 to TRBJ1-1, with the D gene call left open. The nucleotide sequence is TGTGCCAGCAGCGCTAGTCTAGGAGCTTTCTTT. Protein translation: CASSASLGAFF.